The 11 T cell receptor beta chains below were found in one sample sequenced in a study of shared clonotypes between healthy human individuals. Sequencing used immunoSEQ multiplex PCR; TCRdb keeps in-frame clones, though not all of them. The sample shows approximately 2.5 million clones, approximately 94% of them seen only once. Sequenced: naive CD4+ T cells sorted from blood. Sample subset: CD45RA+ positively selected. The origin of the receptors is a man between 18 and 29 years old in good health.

The CDR3: CASSQDWASGARYEQYF. The DNA for the CDR3 is TGCGCCAGCAGCCAAGATTGGGCTAGCGGCGCTAGGTACGAGCAGTACTTC. V usage is TRBV4-3 and J usage is TRBJ2-7; 7 bases are a match to TRBD2. The CDR3 is 17 amino acids. The V segment lost 0 bases and the J segment 4 bases; nucleotides outside the gene matches: 12. Looked up from germline, CDR1 is LGHNA and CDR2 is YSLEER.

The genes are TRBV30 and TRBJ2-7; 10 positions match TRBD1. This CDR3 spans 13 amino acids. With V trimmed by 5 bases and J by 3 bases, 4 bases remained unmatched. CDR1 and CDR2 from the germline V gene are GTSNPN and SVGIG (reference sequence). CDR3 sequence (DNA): TGTGCCTGGGACCGGACAGGGGGCTACGAGCAGTACTTC. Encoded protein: CAWDRTGGYEQYF.

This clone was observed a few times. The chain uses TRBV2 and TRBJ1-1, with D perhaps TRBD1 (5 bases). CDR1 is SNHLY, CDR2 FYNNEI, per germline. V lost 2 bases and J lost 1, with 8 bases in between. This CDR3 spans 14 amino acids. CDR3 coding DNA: TGTGCCAGCAGTGAACAGGGACGGAACACTGAAGCTTTCTTT. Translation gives CASSEQGRNTEAFF.

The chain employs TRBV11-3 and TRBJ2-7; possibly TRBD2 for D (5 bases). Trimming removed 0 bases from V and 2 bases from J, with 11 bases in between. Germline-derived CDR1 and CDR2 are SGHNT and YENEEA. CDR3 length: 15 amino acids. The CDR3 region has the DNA TGTGCCAGCAGCTTAGATCACGGGGAGACCTACGAGCAGTACTTC. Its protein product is CASSLDHGETYEQYF.

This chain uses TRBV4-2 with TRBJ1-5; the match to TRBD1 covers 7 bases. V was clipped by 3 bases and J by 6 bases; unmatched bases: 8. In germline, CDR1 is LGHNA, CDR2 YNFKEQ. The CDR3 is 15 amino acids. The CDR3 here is CASSQEGQRGQPQHF. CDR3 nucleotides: TGTGCCAGCAGCCAGGAGGGACAGAGGGGTCAGCCCCAGCATTTT.

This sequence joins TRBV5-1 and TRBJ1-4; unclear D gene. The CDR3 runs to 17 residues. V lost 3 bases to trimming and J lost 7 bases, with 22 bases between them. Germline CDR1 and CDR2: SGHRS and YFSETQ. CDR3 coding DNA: TGCGCCAGCAGCTGGGGTGGGTCGACCGGAGGTAGTGAAAAACTGTTTTTT. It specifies CASSWGGSTGGSEKLFF.

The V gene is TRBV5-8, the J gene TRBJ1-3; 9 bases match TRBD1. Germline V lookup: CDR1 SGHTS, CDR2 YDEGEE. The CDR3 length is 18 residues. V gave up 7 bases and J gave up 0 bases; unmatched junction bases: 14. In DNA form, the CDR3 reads TGTGCCAGCGGGACCCCCGGACAGGGGCCGTTCTCTGGAAACACCATATATTTT. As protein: CASGTPGQGPFSGNTIYF.

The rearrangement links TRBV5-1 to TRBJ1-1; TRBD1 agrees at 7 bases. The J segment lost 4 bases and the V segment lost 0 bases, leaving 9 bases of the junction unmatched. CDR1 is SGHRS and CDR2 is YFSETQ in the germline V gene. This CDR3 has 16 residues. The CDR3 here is CASSLGNTGVGTEAFF. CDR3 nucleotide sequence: TGCGCCAGCAGCTTGGGAAACACAGGGGTGGGCACTGAAGCTTTCTTT.

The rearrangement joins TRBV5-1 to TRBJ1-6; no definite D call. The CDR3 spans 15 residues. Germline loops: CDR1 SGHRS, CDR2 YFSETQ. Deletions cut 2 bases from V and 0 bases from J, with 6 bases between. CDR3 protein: CASSFDTSYNSPLHF. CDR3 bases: TGCGCCAGCAGCTTTGACACCTCCTATAATTCACCCCTCCACTTT.

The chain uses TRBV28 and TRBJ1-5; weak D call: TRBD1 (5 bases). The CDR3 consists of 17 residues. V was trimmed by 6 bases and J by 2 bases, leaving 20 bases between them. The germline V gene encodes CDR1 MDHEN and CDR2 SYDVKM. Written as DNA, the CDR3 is TGTGCCAGCAGGATGTCCGGGACTGAGGTCCGCAATCAGCCCCAGCATTTT. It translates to CASRMSGTEVRNQPQHF.

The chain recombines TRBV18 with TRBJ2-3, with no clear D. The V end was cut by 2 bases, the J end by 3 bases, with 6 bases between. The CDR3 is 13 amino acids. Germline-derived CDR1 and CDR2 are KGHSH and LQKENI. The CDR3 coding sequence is TGTGCCAGCTCACCAATGCTAACAGATACGCAGTATTTT. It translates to CASSPMLTDTQYF.